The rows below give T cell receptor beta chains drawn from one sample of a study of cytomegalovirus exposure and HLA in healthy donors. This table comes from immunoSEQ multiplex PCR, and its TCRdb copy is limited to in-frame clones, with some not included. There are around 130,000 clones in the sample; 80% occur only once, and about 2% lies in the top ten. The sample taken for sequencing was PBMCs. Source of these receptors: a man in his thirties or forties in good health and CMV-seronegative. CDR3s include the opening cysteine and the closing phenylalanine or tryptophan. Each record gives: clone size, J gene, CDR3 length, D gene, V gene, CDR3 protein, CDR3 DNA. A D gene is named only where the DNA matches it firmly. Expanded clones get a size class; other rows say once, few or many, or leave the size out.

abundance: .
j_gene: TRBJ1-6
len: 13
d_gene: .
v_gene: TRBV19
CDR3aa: CASSIFSDSPLHF
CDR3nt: TGTGCCAGTAGTATCTTCTCAGATTCACCCCTCCACTTT

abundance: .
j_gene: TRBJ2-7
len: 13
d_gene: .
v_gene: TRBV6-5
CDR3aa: CASRGVGGGVQYF
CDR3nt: TGTGCCAGCAGGGGGGTGGGGGGTGGCGTGCAGTACTTC

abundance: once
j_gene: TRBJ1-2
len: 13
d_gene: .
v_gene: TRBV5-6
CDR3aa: CASSLGQNYGYTF
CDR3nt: TGTGCCAGCAGCCTAGGACAGAACTATGGCTACACCTTC

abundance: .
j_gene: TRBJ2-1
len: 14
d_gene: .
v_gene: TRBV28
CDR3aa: CASTQIGHYNEQFF
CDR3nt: TGTGCCAGCACCCAGATAGGACACTACAATGAGCAGTTCTTC

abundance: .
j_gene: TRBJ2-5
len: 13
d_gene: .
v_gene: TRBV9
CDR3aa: CASSALPRETQYF
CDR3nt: TGTGCCAGCAGCGCCTTACCTCGGGAGACCCAGTACTTC

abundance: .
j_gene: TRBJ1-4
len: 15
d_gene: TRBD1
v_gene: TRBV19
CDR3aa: CASSDRDSVGEKLFF
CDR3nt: TGTGCCAGTAGTGACAGGGACAGCGTTGGTGAAAAACTGTTTTTT

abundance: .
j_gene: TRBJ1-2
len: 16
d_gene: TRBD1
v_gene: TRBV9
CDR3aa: CASSLPGTGGRGGYTF
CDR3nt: TGTGCCAGCAGTCTCCCTGGGACAGGAGGGCGTGGTGGCTACACCTTC

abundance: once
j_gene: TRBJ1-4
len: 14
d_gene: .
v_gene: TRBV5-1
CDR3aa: CASSFQGLNEKLFF
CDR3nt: TGCGCCAGCAGCTTTCAGGGCCTAAATGAAAAACTGTTTTTT

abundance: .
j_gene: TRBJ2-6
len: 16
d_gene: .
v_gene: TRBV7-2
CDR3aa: CASQRSFRSGANVLTF
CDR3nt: TGTGCCAGCCAGCGGAGTTTTCGCTCTGGGGCCAACGTCCTGACTTTC

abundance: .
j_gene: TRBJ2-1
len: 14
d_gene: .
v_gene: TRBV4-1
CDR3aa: CASSPFRDNNEQFF
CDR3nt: TGCGCCAGCAGTCCGTTCCGGGACAACAATGAGCAGTTCTTC

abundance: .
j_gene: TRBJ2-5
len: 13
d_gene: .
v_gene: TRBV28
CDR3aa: CASSRSAAETQYF
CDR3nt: TGTGCCAGCAGTCGTTCCGCGGCAGAGACCCAGTACTTC

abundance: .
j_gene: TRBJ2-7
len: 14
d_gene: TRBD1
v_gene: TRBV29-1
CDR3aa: CSVDGDRGTDEQYF
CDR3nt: TGCAGCGTTGATGGGGACAGGGGGACGGACGAGCAGTACTTC

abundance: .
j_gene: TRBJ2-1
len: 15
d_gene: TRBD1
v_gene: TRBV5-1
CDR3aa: CASSLVGQGLNEQFF
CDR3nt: TGCGCCAGCAGCTTGGTGGGACAGGGGCTCAATGAGCAGTTCTTC

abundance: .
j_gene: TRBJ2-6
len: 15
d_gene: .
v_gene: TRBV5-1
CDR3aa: CASSLTGTGANGLTF
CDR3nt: TGCGCCAGCAGCCTGACCGGTACTGGGGCCAACGGCCTGACTTTC

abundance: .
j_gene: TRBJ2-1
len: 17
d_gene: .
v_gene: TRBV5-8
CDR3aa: CASSLIFSPGSYNEQFF
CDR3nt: TGTGCCAGCAGCTTAATATTCAGTCCTGGCTCCTACAATGAGCAGTTCTTC

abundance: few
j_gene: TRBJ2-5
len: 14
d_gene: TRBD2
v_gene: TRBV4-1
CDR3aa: CASSQVAGGETQYF
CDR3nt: TGCGCCAGCAGCCAAGTGGCGGGAGGAGAGACCCAGTACTTC

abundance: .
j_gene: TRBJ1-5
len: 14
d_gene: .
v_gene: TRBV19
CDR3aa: CASSLRTSIKPQHF
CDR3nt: TGTGCCAGTAGTCTCCGGACATCTATCAAGCCCCAGCATTTT

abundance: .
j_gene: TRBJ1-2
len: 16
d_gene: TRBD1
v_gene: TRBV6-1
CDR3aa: CASSEAPGGFNYGYTF
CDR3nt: TGTGCCAGCAGCGAAGCTCCAGGGGGCTTTAACTATGGCTACACCTTC

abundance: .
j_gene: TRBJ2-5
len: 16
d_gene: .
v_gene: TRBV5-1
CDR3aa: CASSSLPTGAQETQYF
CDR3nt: TGCGCCAGCAGCTCGCTACCGACAGGTGCCCAAGAGACCCAGTACTTC

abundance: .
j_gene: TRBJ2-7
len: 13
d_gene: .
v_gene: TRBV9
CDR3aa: CASSVDPIYEQYF
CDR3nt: TGTGCCAGCAGCGTAGATCCCATTTACGAGCAGTACTTC

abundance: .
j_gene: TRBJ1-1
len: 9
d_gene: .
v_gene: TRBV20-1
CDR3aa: CRAGDRAFF
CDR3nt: TGCAGGGCGGGAGATCGGGCTTTCTTT

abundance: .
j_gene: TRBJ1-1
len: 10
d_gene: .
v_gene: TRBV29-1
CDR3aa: CSVDNGRAFF
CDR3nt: TGCAGCGTAGACAATGGGAGGGCTTTCTTT

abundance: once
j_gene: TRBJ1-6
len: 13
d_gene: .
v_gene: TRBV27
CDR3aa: CASAGAYNSPLHF
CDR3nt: TGTGCCAGCGCGGGGGCCTATAATTCACCCCTCCACTTT

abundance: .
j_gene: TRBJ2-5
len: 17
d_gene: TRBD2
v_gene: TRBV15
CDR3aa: CATSTPRGRVAGATQYF
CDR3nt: TGTGCCACCAGCACACCCCGAGGGAGGGTAGCGGGGGCCACCCAGTACTTC

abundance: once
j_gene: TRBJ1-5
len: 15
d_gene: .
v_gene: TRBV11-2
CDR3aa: CASSLVGVGNQPQHF
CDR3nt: TGTGCCAGCAGCTTAGTAGGGGTTGGCAATCAGCCCCAGCATTTT

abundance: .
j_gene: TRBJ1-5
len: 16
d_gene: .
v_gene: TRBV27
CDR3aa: CASSLAPPYSNQPQHF
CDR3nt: TGTGCCAGCAGTTTAGCGCCACCTTATAGCAATCAGCCCCAGCATTTT

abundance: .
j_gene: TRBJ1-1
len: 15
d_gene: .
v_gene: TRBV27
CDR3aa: CASRERVYMNTEAFF
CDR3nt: TGTGCCAGCAGGGAGAGGGTATACATGAACACTGAAGCTTTCTTT

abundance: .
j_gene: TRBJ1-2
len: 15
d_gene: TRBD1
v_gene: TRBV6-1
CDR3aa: CASSEWQGGNYGYTF
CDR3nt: TGTGCCAGCAGTGAATGGCAGGGGGGAAACTATGGCTACACCTTC

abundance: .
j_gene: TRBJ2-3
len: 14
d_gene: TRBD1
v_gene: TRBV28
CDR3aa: CASSLATGQNTQYF
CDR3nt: TGTGCCAGCAGTCTCGCGACAGGGCAGAATACGCAGTATTTT

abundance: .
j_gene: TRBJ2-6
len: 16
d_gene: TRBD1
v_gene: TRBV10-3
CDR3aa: CAISGQASSGANGLTF
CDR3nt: TGTGCCATCTCCGGACAGGCGAGCTCTGGGGCCAACGGCCTGACTTTC

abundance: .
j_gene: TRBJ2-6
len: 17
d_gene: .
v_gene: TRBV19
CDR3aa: CASSGDEGAKGANVLTF
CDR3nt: TGTGCCAGCAGTGGGGATGAAGGGGCGAAGGGGGCCAACGTCCTGACTTTC

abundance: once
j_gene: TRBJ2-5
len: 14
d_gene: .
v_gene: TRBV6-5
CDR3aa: CASSLLDLPGTQYF
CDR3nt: TGTGCCAGCAGTTTACTCGATTTACCCGGGACCCAGTACTTC

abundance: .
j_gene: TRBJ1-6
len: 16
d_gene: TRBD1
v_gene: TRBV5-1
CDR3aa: CASSLTQGQGNSPLHF
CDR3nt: TGCGCCAGCAGCCTCACCCAGGGACAGGGAAATTCACCCCTCCACTTT

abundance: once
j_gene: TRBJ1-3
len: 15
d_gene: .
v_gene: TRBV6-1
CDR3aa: CASSEMVSSGNTIYF
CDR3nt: TGTGCCAGCAGTGAAATGGTGAGCTCTGGAAACACCATATATTTT

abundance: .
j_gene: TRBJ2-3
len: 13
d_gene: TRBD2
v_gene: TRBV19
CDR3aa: CARTSGGADTQYF
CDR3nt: TGTGCCAGGACTAGCGGGGGCGCAGATACGCAGTATTTT

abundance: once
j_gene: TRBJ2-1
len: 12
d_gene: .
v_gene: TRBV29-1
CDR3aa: CSAADFSSEQFF
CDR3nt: TGCAGCGCCGCGGACTTCTCTAGTGAGCAGTTCTTC

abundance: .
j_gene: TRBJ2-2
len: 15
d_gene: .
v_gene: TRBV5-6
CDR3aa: CASSPDAGATGELFF
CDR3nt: TGTGCCAGCAGCCCAGACGCGGGGGCCACCGGGGAGCTGTTTTTT

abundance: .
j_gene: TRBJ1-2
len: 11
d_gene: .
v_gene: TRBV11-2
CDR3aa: CASSLSRGYTF
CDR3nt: TGTGCCAGCAGCTTAAGCAGGGGCTACACCTTC

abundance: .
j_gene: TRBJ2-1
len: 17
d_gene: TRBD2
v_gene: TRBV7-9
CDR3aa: CASSLVSGGRFSGEQFF
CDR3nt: TGTGCCAGCAGCTTAGTCTCGGGGGGGCGGTTTAGCGGTGAGCAGTTCTTC

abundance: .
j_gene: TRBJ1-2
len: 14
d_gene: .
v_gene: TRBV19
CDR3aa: CATGDRYSNYGYTF
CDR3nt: TGTGCCACCGGAGACAGATACTCTAACTATGGCTACACCTTC

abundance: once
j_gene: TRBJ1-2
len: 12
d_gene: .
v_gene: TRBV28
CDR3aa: CASITGKYGYTF
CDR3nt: TGTGCCAGTATCACAGGGAAGTATGGCTACACCTTC